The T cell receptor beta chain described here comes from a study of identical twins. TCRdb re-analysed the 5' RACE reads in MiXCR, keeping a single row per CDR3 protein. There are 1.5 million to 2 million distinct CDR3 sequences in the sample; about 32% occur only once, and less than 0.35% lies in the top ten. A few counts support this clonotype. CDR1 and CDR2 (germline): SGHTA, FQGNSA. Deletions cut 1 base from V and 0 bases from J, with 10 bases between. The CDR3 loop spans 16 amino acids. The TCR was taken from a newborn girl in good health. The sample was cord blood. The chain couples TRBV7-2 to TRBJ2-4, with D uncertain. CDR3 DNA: TGTGCCAGCAGCTTAGACCTCGTCTTAGCCAAAAACATTCAGTACTTC. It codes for CASSLDLVLAKNIQYF. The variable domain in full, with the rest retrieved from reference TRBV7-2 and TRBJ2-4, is GAGVSQSPSNKVTEKGKDVELRCDPISGHTALYWYRQSLGQGLEFLIYFQGNSAPDKSGLPSDRFSAERTGGSVSTLTIQRTQQEDSAVYLCASSLDLVLAKNIQYFGAGTRLSVL.